Described below is a single TCR beta chain sequence and its context. As yet, its antigen is unknown. This entry is derived from a study of blood T cells in healthy people across ages. The donors, healthy Caucasians from Russia, were aged roughly 6 to 90. It was with a sample-barcoded 5' primer and a J-beta primer mix that a second PCR of roughly 7 to 12 cycles was run. Every single cDNA molecule received a tag from a template-switch adaptor with 12 random nucleotides. TCRdb redid the calling of the 5' RACE reads with MiXCR, one entry per CDR3 protein. Here the sample spans some 900,000 distinct CDR3 sequences, roughly 50% being singletons. Germline trimming cut 3 bases from V and 11 bases from J; bases unmatched to any gene: 28. Germline values: CDR1 DFQATT, CDR2 SNEGSKA (reference sequence). The CDR3 loop spans 19 amino acids. Study-wide results and caveats: Long-lived donors had more naive CD4+ cells and higher diversity than aged donors. Roughly linear declines in TCR beta diversity per million T cells occurred with age.

Sequencing was performed on blood. The gene calls are TRBV20-1 and TRBJ2-5, with TRBD1 matching 9 bases. The receptor was derived from a man aged 25-45 years in good health. The CDR3 nucleotides read TGCAGTGCTAGGGGAACCGGGACAGGGTCCAGAATCTCCTACAATGAGCAGTACTTC. It encodes CSARGTGTGSRISYNEQYF.